This entry lists 30 T cell receptor beta chains sequenced from one sample in a study of T cell changes during pregnancy in multiple sclerosis. Sequencing used immunoSEQ multiplex PCR; TCRdb keeps in-frame clones, though not all of them. This table has 80,000 to 95,000 clones, around 96% appearing once. The specimen was peripheral blood, collected in the second trimester of pregnancy. Source of these receptors: a female donor with multiple sclerosis, enrolled in a pregnancy study.

CDR3 DNA sequence: TGCGCCAGCAGCACGGGACTAGCGGGAGCGGACATTCAGTACTTC. Its protein product is CASSTGLAGADIQYF. The V gene is TRBV5-1, the J gene TRBJ2-4, with 14 bases matching TRBD2. V shed 4 bases and J 8 bases; nucleotides not matched to a gene: 5. Germline-derived CDR1 and CDR2 are SGHRS and YFSETQ. The CDR3 is made up of 15 amino acids.

This chain joins TRBV4-1 and TRBJ1-3; D is possibly TRBD1 (5 bases). From germline, CDR1 is MGHRA and CDR2 YSYEKL. Trimming shortened V by 0 bases and J by 2 bases, and 8 bases separated the two germline ends. The CDR3 covers 15 residues. CDR3 sequence reads: CASSQEPRAGNTIYF. As DNA, the CDR3 is TGCGCCAGCAGCCAAGAGCCCAGGGCTGGAAACACCATATATTTT.

This clone was seen a single time. This chain uses TRBV7-8 with TRBJ2-3; no definite D call. Per the germline V gene, CDR1 is SGHVS and CDR2 is FQNEAQ. CDR3 size: 17 residues. Trimming removed 5 bases from V and 1 base from J, with 19 bases in between. The CDR3 region is CASSPFVRIEGTDTQYF. Written as DNA, the CDR3 is TGTGCCAGCAGCCCCTTCGTCAGGATCGAAGGCACAGATACGCAGTATTTT.

This clone was recorded only once. V gene TRBV19 combines with J gene TRBJ2-2; 8 nucleotides agree with TRBD1. Germline CDR1 and CDR2: LNHDA and SQIVND (reference sequence). With V trimmed by 6 bases and J by 1 base, 4 bases remained unmatched. The CDR3 is 15 amino acids. The CDR3 coding sequence is TGTGCCAGTAGGCAAGGGACAGGGAACACCGGGGAGCTGTTTTTT. It specifies CASRQGTGNTGELFF. Variable domain in full (rest from reference TRBV19 and TRBJ2-2): DGGITQSPKYLFRKEGQNVTLSCEQNLNHDAMYWYRQDPGQGLRLIYYSQIVNDFQKGDIAEGYSVSREKKESFPLTVTSAQKNPTAFYLCASRQGTGNTGELFFGEGSRLTVL.

This chain joins TRBV2 and TRBJ2-3; 7 bases match TRBD2. The V and J ends lost 9 bases and 0 bases, in that order; junction bases with no gene match: 3. The CDR3 is made up of 13 amino acids. Germline V CDR1 and CDR2: SNHLY, FYNNEI. This CDR3 is CASLSGSTDTQYF. As DNA, the CDR3 is TGTGCCAGTCTTAGCGGGAGCACAGATACGCAGTATTTT.

The chain recombines TRBV19 with TRBJ1-5; D remains ambiguous. With 5 bases removed from V and 7 bases from J, the gap between germline ends came to 12 bases. CDR3 length: 13 amino acids. Germline V gene sequence: CDR1 LNHDA, CDR2 SQIVND (reference sequence). The CDR3 coding sequence is TGTGCCAGTAGTGGAGGAGGCTGGCAGCCCCAGCATTTT. Protein product: CASSGGGWQPQHF.

The rearrangement links TRBV10-3 to TRBJ2-7; maybe TRBD1 (6 bases). The CDR3 is 13 residues long. CDR1 and CDR2 (germline): ENHRY, SYGVKD. V was shortened by 7 bases and J by 3 bases, with 13 bases between the two germline ends. The CDR3 region is CAINPGVFYEQYF. The CDR3 nucleotides read TGTGCCATCAATCCAGGGGTCTTCTACGAGCAGTACTTC.

This chain joins TRBV7-6 and TRBJ2-6; D may be TRBD1 (6 bases). The germline V gene encodes CDR1 SGHVS and CDR2 FNYEAQ. The CDR3 contains 16 residues. Trimming pared 5 bases from V and 0 bases from J, leaving 11 bases between. CDR3 sequence reads: CASSPGQISGANVLTF. CDR3 DNA sequence: TGTGCCAGCAGCCCCGGACAGATCTCTGGGGCCAACGTCCTGACTTTC.

The chain joins TRBV30 to TRBJ2-1; D gene unclear. V lost 0 bases and J 7 bases, leaving 4 bases between the germline ends. Germline V gene data show CDR1 as GTSNPN and CDR2 as SVGIG (reference sequence). The CDR3 loop spans 11 amino acids. CDR3 bases: TGTGCCTGGAGTGTCGCGAATGAGCAGTTCTTC. It codes for CAWSVANEQFF.

This rearrangement joins TRBV30 to TRBJ1-1; D perhaps matches TRBD1 (6 bases). Germline V gene data show CDR1 as GTSNPN and CDR2 as SVGIG (reference sequence). The CDR3 runs 13 residues. Trimming pared 0 bases from V and 4 bases from J, leaving 9 bases between. This CDR3 reads CAWSVGAGTEAFF. In nucleotides, the CDR3 is TGTGCCTGGAGTGTGGGGGCGGGCACTGAAGCTTTCTTT.

The chain couples TRBV4-2 to TRBJ1-2, with no clear D. Trimming stripped 0 bases from V and 1 base from J, with 12 bases between. This CDR3 region has 16 residues. Germline V gives CDR1 LGHNA, CDR2 YNFKEQ. In DNA form, the CDR3 reads TGTGCCAGCAGCCAAGAGGGTCAGAGGGTTAACTATGGCTACACCTTC. Encoded protein: CASSQEGQRVNYGYTF.

V usage is TRBV6-1 and J usage is TRBJ1-2; D perhaps matches TRBD1 (6 bases). The germline CDR1 and CDR2 sequences are MNHNS and SASEGT. This CDR3 contains 14 residues. V was trimmed by 4 bases and J by 5 bases, leaving 14 bases between them. The CDR3 coding sequence is TGTGCCAGCAGTGTGGGGGGGGCGTTGTATGGCTACACCTTC. It specifies CASSVGGALYGYTF.

V gene TRBV25-1 combines with J gene TRBJ2-7; possible D gene TRBD2, 5 bases. There are 15 residues in the CDR3. In germline, CDR1 is MGHDK, CDR2 SYGVNS. V was clipped by 3 bases and J by 1 base, with 13 bases between them. Here the CDR3 reads CASSEPSADSYEQYF. The CDR3 nucleotides read TGTGCCAGCAGTGAGCCCTCAGCGGATTCCTACGAGCAGTACTTC.

The rearrangement uses TRBV9 and TRBJ1-2; tentative D call: TRBD1 (6 bases). Trimming cost V 0 bases and J 7 bases, with 10 bases left between them. From germline, CDR1 is SGDLS and CDR2 YYNGEE. CDR3 size: 13 residues. The CDR3 is CASSVDRDAGYTF. The CDR3 DNA follows: TGTGCCAGCAGCGTAGACAGGGATGCTGGCTACACCTTC.

The chain carries TRBV9 and TRBJ2-1, with D maybe TRBD1 (6 bases). Trimming removed 3 bases from V and 3 bases from J, with 10 bases in between. The CDR3 is 14 residues long. Per the germline V gene, CDR1 is SGDLS and CDR2 is YYNGEE. The CDR3 loop is CASSADSSYNEQFF. CDR3 sequence (DNA): TGTGCCAGCAGCGCGGACAGTAGCTACAATGAGCAGTTCTTC.

This chain uses TRBV19 with TRBJ2-7; D call uncertain. V was clipped by 4 bases and J by 2 bases, with 9 bases between them. The CDR3 consists of 13 residues. Per the germline V gene, CDR1 is LNHDA and CDR2 is SQIVND (reference sequence). The DNA for the CDR3 is TGTGCCAGTAGTAGTAACAATCCCTACGAGCAGTACTTC. Its protein is CASSSNNPYEQYF.

This clone was picked up one time. V is TRBV28 and J is TRBJ2-7, with 12 nucleotides matching TRBD2. The J segment lost 3 bases and the V segment lost 6 bases, leaving 6 bases of the junction unmatched. This CDR3 region has 15 residues. Germline V gene sequence: CDR1 MDHEN, CDR2 SYDVKM. In DNA form, the CDR3 reads TGTGCCAGCAGGACTAGCGGGAGCGGATACTACGAGCAGTACTTC. Protein product: CASRTSGSGYYEQYF.

The gene calls are TRBV7-9 and TRBJ1-1, with D unclear. V lost 1 base and J 1 base, leaving 10 bases between the germline ends. This CDR3 contains 15 residues. The germline CDR1 and CDR2 sequences are SEHNR and FQNEAQ (reference sequence). CDR3 residues: CASSLVSGRNTEAFF. CDR3 nucleotide sequence: TGTGCCAGCAGCTTAGTTTCCGGGAGGAACACTGAAGCTTTCTTT.

The CDR3 nucleotides are TGCAGCGTTGAAAGACAGTCAGATGGCTACACCTTC. Translating it yields CSVERQSDGYTF. The gene calls are TRBV29-1 and TRBJ1-2; D possibly corresponds to TRBD1 (5 bases). The CDR3 extends over 12 amino acids. V was shortened by 2 bases and J by 6 bases, with 10 bases between the two germline ends. CDR1 and CDR2 (germline): SQVTM, ANQGSEA.

This rearrangement joins TRBV7-2 to TRBJ1-1; a possible D gene is TRBD1 (5 bases). Germline assignment: CDR1 SGHTA and CDR2 FQGNSA. CDR3 size: 14 residues. Trimming left V 2 bases short and J 6 bases short, with 13 bases between. The CDR3 region is CASSLTGGLAEAFF. The CDR3 region has the DNA TGTGCCAGCAGCTTAACGGGGGGGTTGGCTGAAGCTTTCTTT.

This clone is classed as medium-sized. This chain uses TRBV4-2 with TRBJ2-1; tentatively, D is TRBD1 (5 bases). Germline V CDR1 and CDR2: LGHNA, YNFKEQ. This CDR3 is 12 amino acids long. Trimming cost V 4 bases and J 9 bases, with 10 bases left between them. The DNA of the CDR3 is TGTGCCAGCAGCCGGGGCCTTGCTGAGCAGTTCTTC. It specifies CASSRGLAEQFF.

This clone was observed a single time. DNA for the CDR3: TGTGCCAGCAGTTTATACGGACAGGGAAAAAACATTCAGTACTTC. Amino acids: CASSLYGQGKNIQYF. This sequence joins TRBV28 and TRBJ2-4, with 8 bases fitting TRBD1. Germline V lookup: CDR1 MDHEN, CDR2 SYDVKM. With V trimmed by 1 base and J by 4 bases, 3 bases remained unmatched. The CDR3 runs 15 residues.

The chain uses TRBV4-1 and TRBJ2-1; 11 bases map to TRBD2. V was clipped by 2 bases and J by 8 bases; unmatched bases: 11. CDR1 and CDR2 (germline): MGHRA, YSYEKL. The CDR3 is 17 amino acids. The CDR3 loop reads CASSQPSTSGIGDEQFF. The CDR3 DNA follows: TGCGCCAGCAGCCAACCTTCGACTAGCGGGATAGGAGATGAGCAGTTCTTC.

Only one count was recorded for this clone. The V gene is TRBV11-2, the J gene TRBJ2-7, with a weak D call TRBD1 (5 bases). Looked up from germline, CDR1 is SGHAT and CDR2 is FQNNGV. This CDR3 region has 13 residues. Trimming shortened V by 2 bases and J by 4 bases, and 9 bases separated the two germline ends. CDR3 region: CASSLPGSYEQYF. The CDR3, as DNA: TGTGCCAGCAGCTTACCAGGGTCATACGAGCAGTACTTC.

The rearrangement joins TRBV5-1 to TRBJ2-4; 10 nucleotides match TRBD1. Germline lookup yields CDR1 SGHRS and CDR2 YFSETQ. The CDR3 consists of 19 residues. Trimming removed 0 bases from V and 5 bases from J; junction bases left unmatched: 14. As DNA, the CDR3 is TGCGCCAGCAGCTTGGCCACCGGGACAGGGGCCACTTCGCAAAACATTCAGTACTTC. Protein product: CASSLATGTGATSQNIQYF.

The J gene is TRBJ2-3, the V gene TRBV18; 8 bases agree with TRBD2. Germline trimming cut 0 bases from V and 7 bases from J; bases unmatched to any gene: 12. Germline values: CDR1 KGHSH, CDR2 LQKENI. CDR3 size: 17 residues. The CDR3 DNA reads as TGTGCCAGCTCACCACCGTTGGTAGCGGGACCTGTGAATACGCAGTATTTT. Amino acid sequence: CASSPPLVAGPVNTQYF.

The chain is built from TRBV7-6 and TRBJ2-7; 7 bases align to TRBD2. V shed 1 base, J shed 0 bases, and the junction held 3 bases outside the gene matches. CDR1 is SGHVS, CDR2 FNYEAQ, per germline. This CDR3 has 15 residues. The CDR3 sequence is CASSLGVAGSYEQYF. The CDR3 DNA reads as TGTGCCAGCAGCTTAGGGGTAGCGGGCTCCTACGAGCAGTACTTC.

This chain links TRBV14 with TRBJ2-7; 8 bases are a match to TRBD1. Germline trimming cut 3 bases from V and 3 bases from J; bases unmatched to any gene: 7. Germline loops: CDR1 SGHDN, CDR2 FVKESK. The CDR3 is made up of 15 amino acids. The CDR3 DNA is TGTGCCAGCAGCCAGGGAAGGGACAGGCGCTACGAGCAGTACTTC. This sequence encodes CASSQGRDRRYEQYF.

The chain links TRBV18 to TRBJ2-5; 9 bases line up with TRBD1. Trimming removed 8 bases from V and 4 bases from J; junction bases left unmatched: 8. The CDR3 length is 14 residues. Germline V gives CDR1 KGHSH, CDR2 LQKENI. The CDR3: CASTYRGQGETQYF. The CDR3 DNA reads as TGTGCCAGCACCTACAGGGGGCAGGGAGAGACCCAGTACTTC.

The chain recombines TRBV11-2 with TRBJ2-7, with 15 bases matching TRBD2. Germline V gene lookup returns CDR1 SGHAT and CDR2 FQNNGV. Losses at the gene ends were 6 bases for V and 5 bases for J; bases not matched to a gene: 5. This CDR3 contains 15 residues. Here the CDR3 reads CASRGTSGRPHEQYF. The CDR3 DNA reads TGTGCCAGCAGGGGGACTAGCGGGAGGCCCCACGAGCAGTACTTC.